The rows below give T cell receptor beta chains drawn from one sample of a study of Ad26.COV2.S vaccination and SARS-CoV-2 variants. TCRdb's copy holds only in-frame clones and misses some; the assay was immunoSEQ multiplex PCR. The sample has some 640,000 clones; more than 70% are singletons. Specimen: peripheral blood, collected in a trial of Ad26.COV2.S vaccine versus placebo. Receptors originate from a person between 18 and 65 years old who received the Ad26.COV2.S COVID-19 vaccine or a placebo. Both conserved end residues are part of each CDR3. D genes are given only for firm matches. The size of a clone is reported for some rows only, either as once, few or many, or as a class for expanded clones.

d_call,clone_size,j_call,v_call,cdr3_aa,cdr3_nt
.,few,TRBJ2-2,TRBV7-2,CASSSRNTGELFF,TGTGCCAGCAGTTCCAGAAACACCGGGGAGCTGTTTTTT
TRBD1,.,TRBJ1-1,TRBV4-1,CASSQNRGPNTEAFF,TGCGCCAGCAGCCAAAACAGGGGGCCGAACACTGAAGCTTTCTTT
.,.,TRBJ2-1,TRBV6-5,CASRVYNEQFF,TGTGCCTCCAGGGTCTACAATGAGCAGTTCTTC
.,once,TRBJ1-1,TRBV30,CAWQGSTEAFF,TGTGCCTGGCAGGGGAGCACTGAAGCTTTCTTT
.,few,TRBJ2-3,TRBV18,CASSFQTGTDTQYF,TGTGCCAGCTCATTTCAGACTGGAACAGATACGCAGTATTTT
.,.,TRBJ2-2,TRBV19,CASRQGTGELFF,TGTGCCAGTAGACAGGGAACCGGGGAGCTGTTTTTT
.,once,TRBJ2-1,TRBV15,CATSRDYRTLLFF,TGTGCCACCAGCAGGGACTATCGGACCCTCCTGTTCTTC
TRBD2,once,TRBJ2-1,TRBV19,CASSSGLAGGRNEQFF,TGTGCCAGTAGTTCTGGACTAGCGGGGGGGCGAAATGAGCAGTTCTTC
.,.,TRBJ2-7,TRBV6-5,CASSYSTPDYEQYF,TGTGCCAGCAGTTACTCGACGCCAGACTACGAGCAGTACTTC
TRBD1,.,TRBJ1-1,TRBV5-1,CASSPQGTMNTEAFF,TGCGCCAGCAGTCCACAGGGGACCATGAACACTGAAGCTTTCTTT
TRBD2,.,TRBJ2-1,TRBV20-1,CSASKRTSGGSYNEQFF,TGCAGTGCTAGTAAAAGGACTAGCGGGGGTTCCTACAATGAGCAGTTCTTC
TRBD1,.,TRBJ1-6,TRBV25-1,CASTGQGETPLHF,TGTGCCAGCACGGGACAGGGTGAGACACCCCTCCACTTT
.,.,TRBJ1-5,TRBV10-1,CASRGAGVDQPQHF,TGCGCCTCCCGAGGTGCAGGGGTTGATCAGCCCCAGCATTTT
TRBD1,.,TRBJ2-3,TRBV3-1/TRBV3-2,CASSQDLYRGYTDTQYF,TGTGCCAGCAGCCAAGATCTCTACAGGGGGTACACAGATACGCAGTATTTT
TRBD2,.,TRBJ2-1,TRBV10-3,CAISEVGGGEGKKFF,TGTGCCATCAGTGAGGTGGGGGGAGGGGAGGGAAAGAAGTTCTTC